This T cell receptor beta chain emerged from a study of TIL therapy for anti-PD-1-resistant metastatic lung cancer. Described time point: pre-treatment sample, taken before nivolumab and TIL therapy. Most excised metastases sampled were pleural nodules or supraclavicular lymph nodes. Sequencing used immunoSEQ v3. The repertoire was sequenced with immunoSEQ multiplex PCR; TCRdb's copy has only in-frame clones and lacks some. The table has about 95,000 clones, 65% seen once; the top ten hold roughly 9.8%. CDR1 is SGHAT, CDR2 FQNNGV, per germline. CDR3 size: 16 residues. Trimming at V came to 5 bases and at J to 2 bases, leaving 9 bases not matched to a gene.

The sequence derives from a person aged 25 to 80 with non-small cell lung cancer. J is TRBJ2-4 and V is TRBV11-2, with 7 bases aligning to TRBD2. The sequencing here drew on tumor tissue, taken at baseline. The CDR3 coding sequence is TGTGCCAGCAGCCTCGGGAGGAAGACTCCCAAAAACATTCAGTACTTC. It translates to CASSLGRKTPKNIQYF.